This T cell receptor beta chain was sequenced during a study of shared clonotypes between healthy human individuals. General study findings and limits: Clonotypes that were shared across a handful of donors made up around 5% of naive CD4 clonotypes. Naive subsets generally had larger estimated richness than memory subsets.

The CDR3 covers 15 residues. CDR1 GTSNPN and CDR2 SVGIG come from the germline V gene (reference sequence). Each of the donors was a healthy adult who was HIV-negative and had not had a recent acute infection or vaccination. CD4+ cells yielded CD45RA+ naive and CD45RA-negative memory subsets. The data were produced by immunoSEQ multiplex PCR, yet TCRdb's version contains in-frame clones alone and is incomplete. The sample has 2 million to 2.5 million clones, over 85% seen once. Worth noting for this clone: Its antigen is still unknown.

This chain joins TRBV30 and TRBJ2-5, with 7 bases fitting TRBD2. The J call is doubtful: the DNA matches TRBJ2-7 better. Sequenced: naive CD4+ T cells from PBMCs. Subset here: CD45RA+ positively selected. The sequence was collected from a man aged 18 to 30 in good health. Some clones in this sample may be carry-over from other donors' samples. Written as DNA, the CDR3 is TGTGCCTGGACCCAACTGGCGGGAGCCCCCTACGAGCAGTACTTC. This sequence encodes CAWTQLAGAPYEQYF.